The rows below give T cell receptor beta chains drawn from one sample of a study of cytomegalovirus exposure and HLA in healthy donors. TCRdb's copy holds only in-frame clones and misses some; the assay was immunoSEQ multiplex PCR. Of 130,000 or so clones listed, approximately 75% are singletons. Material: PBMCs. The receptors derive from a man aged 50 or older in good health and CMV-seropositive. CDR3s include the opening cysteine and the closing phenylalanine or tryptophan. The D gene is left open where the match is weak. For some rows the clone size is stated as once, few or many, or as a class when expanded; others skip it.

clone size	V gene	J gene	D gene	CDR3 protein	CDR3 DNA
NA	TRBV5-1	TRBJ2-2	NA	CASSRRGGSNTGELFF	TGCGCCAGCAGCCGCCGGGGTGGGTCGAACACCGGGGAGCTGTTTTTT
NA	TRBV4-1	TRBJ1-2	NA	CASSQGQGYTF	TGCGCCAGCAGCCAAGGCCAGGGCTACACCTTC
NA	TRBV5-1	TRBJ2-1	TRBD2	CASSFGGSNNEQFF	TGCGCCAGCAGCTTTGGCGGGAGTAACAATGAGCAGTTCTTC
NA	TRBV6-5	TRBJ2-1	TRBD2	CASSLGLAGRNEQFF	TGTGCCAGCAGTTTGGGACTAGCGGGGAGGAATGAGCAGTTCTTC
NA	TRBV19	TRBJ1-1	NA	CASSIDPLGAFF	TGTGCCAGTAGTATAGACCCCCTCGGAGCTTTCTTT
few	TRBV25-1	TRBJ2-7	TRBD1	CASSAWDRGDEQYF	TGTGCCAGCAGTGCCTGGGACAGGGGCGACGAGCAGTACTTC
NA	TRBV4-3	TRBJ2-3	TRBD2	CASSRGQAIGLAGGNTDTQYF	TGCGCCAGCAGCCGTGGACAGGCGATCGGTCTAGCGGGAGGGAACACAGATACGCAGTATTTT
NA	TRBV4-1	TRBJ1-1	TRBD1	CASSQVRPGGTEAFF	TGCGCCAGCAGCCAAGTACGGCCAGGGGGCACTGAAGCTTTCTTT
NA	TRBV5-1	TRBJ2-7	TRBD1	CASSPDRTISYEQYF	TGCGCCAGCAGCCCGGACAGGACGATCTCCTACGAGCAGTACTTC
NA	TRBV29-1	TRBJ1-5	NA	CSVTLGAGEQPQHF	TGCAGCGTTACGCTGGGGGCCGGAGAACAGCCCCAGCATTTT
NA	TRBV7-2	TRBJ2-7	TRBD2	CASKLAASYEQYF	TGTGCCAGCAAACTAGCGGCTTCCTACGAGCAGTACTTC
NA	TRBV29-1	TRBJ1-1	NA	CSVFGRERTEAFF	TGCAGCGTTTTCGGGAGGGAGAGGACTGAAGCTTTCTTT
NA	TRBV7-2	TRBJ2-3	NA	CASSLPTDTQYF	TGTGCCAGCAGCCTCCCCACAGATACGCAGTATTTT
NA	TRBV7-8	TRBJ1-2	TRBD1	CASSSLGQGRDGYTF	TGTGCCAGCAGCTCGCTAGGACAGGGGAGGGATGGCTACACCTTC
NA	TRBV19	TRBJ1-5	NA	CASSMGRGGRDQPQHF	TGTGCCAGTAGTATGGGAAGGGGGGGCCGGGATCAGCCCCAGCATTTT
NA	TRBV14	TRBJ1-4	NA	CASSPLGTTNEKLFF	TGTGCCAGCAGCCCCCTCGGGACAACTAATGAAAAACTGTTTTTT
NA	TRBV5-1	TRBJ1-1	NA	CASSFRGTEAFF	TGCGCCAGCAGCTTCAGAGGCACTGAAGCTTTCTTT